This note documents a single T cell receptor (beta chain) sequence. This record belongs to a study of regulatory T cells in long-lasting Graves disease. Germline-derived CDR1 and CDR2 are LGHDT and YNNKEL (reference sequence). The CDR3 contains 10 residues. The V end was cut by 8 bases, the J end by 7 bases, with 9 bases between. Arm-PCR with iRepertoire HTBI primers amplified the CDR3 regions for these TCR beta libraries. TCRdb reprocessed the multiplex PCR reads with MiXCR, giving one entry per CDR3 protein. The sample shows 350,000 to 500,000 distinct CDR3 sequences, about 21% of them seen only once. The time point is: persistent/refractory GD, antithyroid drugs over 5 years with positive TRAb. PBMC RNA served as the TCR library source.

The rearrangement links TRBV3-1 to TRBJ2-7; a weak D match, TRBD1 (5 bases). The material sequenced was peripheral blood mononuclear cells (PBMCs), taken when the disease was refractory, from a patient treated with antithyroid drugs. This TCR was sampled from a female donor with Graves disease. CDR3 coding DNA: TGTGCCAGCGGGGCGCTTGAGCAGTACTTC. Translated: CASGALEQYF.